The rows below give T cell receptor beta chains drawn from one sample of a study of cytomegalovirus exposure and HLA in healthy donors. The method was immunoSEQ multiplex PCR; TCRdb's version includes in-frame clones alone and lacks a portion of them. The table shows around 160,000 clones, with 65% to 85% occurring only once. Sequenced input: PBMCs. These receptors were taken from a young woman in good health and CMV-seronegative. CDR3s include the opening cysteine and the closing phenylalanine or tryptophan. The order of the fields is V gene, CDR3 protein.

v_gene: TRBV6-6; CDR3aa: CASSIPTGYAWRTQYF
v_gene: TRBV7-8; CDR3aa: CASSPGIQPQHF
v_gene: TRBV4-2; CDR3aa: CASSPVGLAGGYEQYF
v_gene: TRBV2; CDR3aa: CASSPSGKALNTGELFF
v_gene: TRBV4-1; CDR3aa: CASSQDRGRNYEQYF
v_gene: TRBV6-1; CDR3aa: CASSEGSRGFGGYTF
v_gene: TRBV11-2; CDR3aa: CASSQDRGGWPQHF
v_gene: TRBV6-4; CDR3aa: CASSDSVLAGAQETQYF
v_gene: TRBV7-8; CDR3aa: CASSQGAYGYTF
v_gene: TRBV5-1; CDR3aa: CASSSGQGGNYGYTF
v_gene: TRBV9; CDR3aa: CASSAGVSYEQYF
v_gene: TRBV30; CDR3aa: CAWSPPTRSNTDTQYF
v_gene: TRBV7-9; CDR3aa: CSSSLVADYQETQYF
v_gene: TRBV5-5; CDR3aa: CASSLAGDLDPEAFF
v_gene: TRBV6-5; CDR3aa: CASSYSSYSYNEQFF
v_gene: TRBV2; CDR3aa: CASSPDRVETQYF
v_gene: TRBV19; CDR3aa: CASSMTRDRVSNQPQHF
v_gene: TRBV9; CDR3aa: CASSVAAQRGPHGEQYF
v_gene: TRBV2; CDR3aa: CASRGDRGSYEQYF
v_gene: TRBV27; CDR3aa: CASMRAMGTEAFF
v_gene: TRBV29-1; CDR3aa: CSVGGNGAYSYEQYF
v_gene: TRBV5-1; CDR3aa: CASSLDRTGEVGNIQYF
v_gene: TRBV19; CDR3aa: CASRKGQNHEKLFF
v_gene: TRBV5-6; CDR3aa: CASTLGGTLNSPLHF